The rows below give T cell receptor beta chains drawn from one sample of a study of blood T cells in healthy people across ages. Each CDR3 protein gets one entry after TCRdb re-called the 5' RACE reads with MiXCR. The data hold around 500,000 distinct CDR3 sequences, with about 29% observed a single time. The data also belong to a second study, concerning T cells of mothers and their children.

Sequencing input: blood. The source is a boy aged 2 to 10 in good health. The conserved cysteine and the conserved F or W are not part of the CDR3 here.

CDR3aa: ASRLTSGVTDTQY; v_gene: TRBV12-3/TRBV12-4
CDR3aa: ASSNGLAGGYEQF; v_gene: TRBV7-2
CDR3aa: ASSLDSGGTRTQY; v_gene: TRBV7-7
CDR3aa: ASSFGTSGWQF; v_gene: TRBV27
CDR3aa: ASNAGNSPLH; v_gene: TRBV19
CDR3aa: ASSKGDISGNTIY; v_gene: TRBV9
CDR3aa: ASSLMGTPFYGYT; v_gene: TRBV5-5
CDR3aa: ASSAGHNQETQY; v_gene: TRBV9
CDR3aa: ASSYLAGDAHEQH; v_gene: TRBV5-5
CDR3aa: ASSDSSHNSPLH; v_gene: TRBV5-5
CDR3aa: ASSSAGTKNIQY; v_gene: TRBV5-6
CDR3aa: ASSLVQETYGYT; v_gene: TRBV7-2
CDR3aa: ASSNRAAGGSYEQY; v_gene: TRBV7-9
CDR3aa: ASSSYLTSGGPQETQY; v_gene: TRBV28
CDR3aa: ATSAGASYEQY; v_gene: TRBV19
CDR3aa: ASSYGDSLREQY; v_gene: TRBV6-5
CDR3aa: ASSLPRGETQY; v_gene: TRBV7-6
CDR3aa: ASTKTLAGLKETQY; v_gene: TRBV11-2
CDR3aa: ASSDARETQY; v_gene: TRBV5-1
CDR3aa: ASSLLSKGNQPQH; v_gene: TRBV5-6
CDR3aa: ASSPQTSGGLGDTQY; v_gene: TRBV28
CDR3aa: ASSFAGGYNEQF; v_gene: TRBV12-3/TRBV12-4
CDR3aa: ASSQETAGELF; v_gene: TRBV4-1
CDR3aa: ASKNSFYEQY; v_gene: TRBV6-6
CDR3aa: ASSQGSGSSYEQY; v_gene: TRBV4-3
CDR3aa: ASSLLQGKGPDTQY; v_gene: TRBV12-3/TRBV12-4
CDR3aa: ASFTPGDTQY; v_gene: TRBV7-9
CDR3aa: ASSQRLDKQGGYT; v_gene: TRBV4-3
CDR3aa: DSGTPLAKNIQY; v_gene: TRBV24-1
CDR3aa: ASRLVEGLNTEAF; v_gene: TRBV5-1
CDR3aa: ASSVDGTRVEGYT; v_gene: TRBV9
CDR3aa: ASSEEQYNEQF; v_gene: TRBV2
CDR3aa: ASSYEGLGNEQF; v_gene: TRBV6-6
CDR3aa: AISESLEGTEAF; v_gene: TRBV10-3
CDR3aa: ASSQGWLAGSNEQF; v_gene: TRBV4-3